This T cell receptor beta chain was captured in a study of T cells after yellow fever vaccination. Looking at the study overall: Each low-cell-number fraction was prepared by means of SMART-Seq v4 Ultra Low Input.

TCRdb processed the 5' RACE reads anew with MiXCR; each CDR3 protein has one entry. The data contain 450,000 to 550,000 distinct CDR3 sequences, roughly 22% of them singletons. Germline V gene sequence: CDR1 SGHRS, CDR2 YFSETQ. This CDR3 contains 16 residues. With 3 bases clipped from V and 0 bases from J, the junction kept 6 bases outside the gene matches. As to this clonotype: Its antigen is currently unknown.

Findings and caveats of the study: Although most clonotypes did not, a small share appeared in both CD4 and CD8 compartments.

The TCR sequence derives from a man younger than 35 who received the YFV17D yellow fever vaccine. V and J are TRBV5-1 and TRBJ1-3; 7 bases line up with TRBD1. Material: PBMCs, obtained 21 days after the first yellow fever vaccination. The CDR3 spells CASSWDRLNSGNTIYF. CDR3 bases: TGCGCCAGCAGCTGGGACAGATTAAACTCTGGAAACACCATATATTTT. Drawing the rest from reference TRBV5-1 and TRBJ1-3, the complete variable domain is KAGVTQTPRYLIKTRGQQVTLSCSPISGHRSVSWYQQTPGQGLQFLFEYFSETQRNKGNFPGRFSGRQFSNSRSEMNVSTLELGDSALYLCASSWDRLNSGNTIYFGEGSWLTVV.